One sample yielded the 25 T cell receptor beta chains listed below, sequenced in a study of OX40 agonist ivuxolimab in advanced cancers. The protocol was immunoSEQ multiplex PCR, while the TCRdb copy is restricted to in-frame clones and leaves out a portion. The repertoire holds 50,000 to 70,000 clones, with around 84% as singletons. The sequencing used CD4+ or CD8+ T cells sorted from blood, collected in a trial of the OX40 agonist ivuxolimab. The origin of the receptors is an adult with an advanced solid tumor such as melanoma, head and neck, liver or kidney cancer.

The CDR3, as DNA: TGTGCCAGCAGTTTAGCCCTAGCGGGGGACGTCTCCTACGAGCAGTACTTC. It encodes CASSLALAGDVSYEQYF. This sequence joins TRBV28 and TRBJ2-7; 10 nucleotides match TRBD2. The CDR3 consists of 17 residues. Germline CDR1 and CDR2: MDHEN and SYDVKM. V was pared by 2 bases and J by 0 bases, with 7 bases of the junction left unmatched. Combining the CDR3 with reference TRBV28 and TRBJ2-7 gives the whole variable domain DVKVTQSSRYLVKRTGEKVFLECVQDMDHENMFWYRQDPGLGLRLIYFSYDVKMKEKGDIPEGYSVSREKKERFSLILESASTNQTSMYLCASSLALAGDVSYEQYFGPGTRLTVT.

The chain links TRBV7-2 to TRBJ1-2; D gene uncertain. Trimming stripped 5 bases from V and 5 bases from J, with 9 bases between. Germline CDR1 and CDR2: SGHTA and FQGNSA. The CDR3 consists of 12 residues. In nucleotides, the CDR3 is TGTGCCAGCAGCCAAGGACTATATGGCTACACCTTC. Translating it yields CASSQGLYGYTF.

This clone appeared many times. The chain recombines TRBV5-5 with TRBJ1-5; the D is unclear. The CDR3 contains 17 residues. Germline assignment: CDR1 SGHKS and CDR2 YYEKEE (reference sequence). The V gene lost 0 bases and the J gene lost 3 bases, with 16 bases spanning the gap. The CDR3 is CASSLGMLGYVNQPQHF. CDR3 nucleotide sequence: TGTGCCAGCAGCTTGGGGATGCTGGGGTATGTCAATCAGCCCCAGCATTTT.

The CDR3 spells CASSLPGLNTEAFF. The CDR3 region has the DNA TGTGCCAGCAGCTTGCCCGGCTTGAACACTGAAGCTTTCTTT. This chain joins TRBV5-4 and TRBJ1-1; no clear D. V was shortened by 1 base and J by 0 bases, with 7 bases between the two germline ends. The CDR3 is made up of 14 amino acids. Germline values: CDR1 SGHNT, CDR2 YYREEE (reference sequence).

The chain uses TRBV6-1 and TRBJ2-7; 10 bases map to TRBD1. Germline assignment: CDR1 MNHNS and CDR2 SASEGT. After removal of 10 bases from V and 5 bases from J, the junction contained 11 bases not matched to a gene. The CDR3 contains 14 residues. The CDR3 nucleotides read TGTGCCACAGGGGGGGGACAGGGGTACAACGAGCAGTACTTC. It encodes CATGGGQGYNEQYF.

The V and J genes are TRBV7-8 and TRBJ2-1, with a weak D call TRBD2 (5 bases). CDR3 size: 16 residues. CDR1 and CDR2 from the germline V gene are SGHVS and FQNEAQ. V dropped 1 base and J dropped 7 bases, with 17 bases sitting between them. DNA for the CDR3: TGTGCCAGCAGCTTAGTGAAGGGTACTGGCGGGAATGAGCAGTTCTTC. As protein: CASSLVKGTGGNEQFF.

The rearrangement uses TRBV19 and TRBJ2-5, with TRBD2 matching 13 bases. The germline gives CDR1 LNHDA, CDR2 SQIVND (reference sequence). This CDR3 contains 15 residues. The V and J ends lost 1 base and 6 bases, in that order; junction bases with no gene match: 2. CDR3 in amino acids: CASSIGLAGGKTQYF. In nucleotides, the CDR3 is TGTGCCAGTAGTATAGGACTAGCGGGAGGAAAGACCCAGTACTTC.

V gene TRBV19 combines with J gene TRBJ2-3; 8 bases fit TRBD2. Germline CDR1 reads LNHDA; CDR2 reads SQIVND (reference sequence). The CDR3 contains 15 residues. J gave up 0 bases and V 6 bases, and 5 bases lay outside the gene matches. The CDR3 bases are TGTGCCAGTAGACGGGAGGGTTCTAGCACAGATACGCAGTATTTT. Translating it yields CASRREGSSTDTQYF.

The chain couples TRBV20-1 to TRBJ2-7; the D gene is possibly TRBD1 (6 bases). Germline lookup yields CDR1 DFQATT and CDR2 SNEGSKA (reference sequence). V was shortened by 4 bases and J by 6 bases, with 10 bases between the two germline ends. The CDR3 length is 11 residues. This CDR3 reads CSAKQGVEQYF. CDR3 sequence (DNA): TGCAGTGCTAAACAGGGAGTCGAGCAGTACTTC.

The rearrangement links TRBV5-1 to TRBJ1-1; perhaps TRBD1 as D (6 bases). Germline loops: CDR1 SGHRS, CDR2 YFSETQ. The V end lost 0 bases, the J end lost 10 bases, and 13 bases lay between the germline ends. The CDR3 totals 13 residues. The CDR3 spells CASSLGWGQVAFF. The DNA for the CDR3 is TGCGCCAGCAGCTTGGGGTGGGGGCAAGTAGCTTTCTTT. The variable domain in full, completed from reference TRBV5-1 and TRBJ1-1, reads KAGVTQTPRYLIKTRGQQVTLSCSPISGHRSVSWYQQTPGQGLQFLFEYFSETQRNKGNFPGRFSGRQFSNSRSEMNVSTLELGDSALYLCASSLGWGQVAFFGQGTRLTVV.

The V and J genes are TRBV6-6 and TRBJ1-6; 7 nucleotides agree with TRBD1. Germline V gene data show CDR1 as MNHNY and CDR2 as SVGAGI (reference sequence). With V trimmed by 7 bases and J by 5 bases, 2 bases remained unmatched. The CDR3 consists of 13 residues. As DNA, the CDR3 is TGTGCCAGCATGACAGGGCATAATTCACCCCTCCACTTT. The encoded protein is CASMTGHNSPLHF.

This chain links TRBV7-9 with TRBJ1-4, with D tentatively TRBD1 (5 bases). The V end was cut by 5 bases, the J end by 4 bases, with 14 bases between. CDR1 and CDR2 (germline): SEHNR, FQNEAQ (reference sequence). CDR3 length: 15 amino acids. As DNA, the CDR3 is TGTGCCAGCAGCGCAACCGGGACGATTAATGAAAAACTGTTTTTT. It is translated as CASSATGTINEKLFF.

The genes are TRBV6-6 and TRBJ1-2, with no clear D. Trimming pared 0 bases from V and 0 bases from J, leaving 8 bases between. Germline loops: CDR1 MNHNY, CDR2 SVGAGI (reference sequence). This CDR3 comprises 15 residues. The CDR3 DNA sequence: TGTGCCAGCAGTTACTCGAGCGGGGCTAACTATGGCTACACCTTC. Translated, it gives CASSYSSGANYGYTF.

This CDR3 reads CASSLAGGVSYEQYF. CDR3 coding DNA: TGTGCCAGCAGTTTGGCAGGGGGTGTCTCCTACGAGCAGTACTTC. The rearrangement uses TRBV28 and TRBJ2-7; 7 nucleotides align to TRBD1. CDR1 is MDHEN and CDR2 is SYDVKM in the germline V gene. This CDR3 contains 15 residues. V was clipped by 3 bases and J by 0 bases; unmatched bases: 5. The full variable domain, rest sourced from reference TRBV28 and TRBJ2-7, is DVKVTQSSRYLVKRTGEKVFLECVQDMDHENMFWYRQDPGLGLRLIYFSYDVKMKEKGDIPEGYSVSREKKERFSLILESASTNQTSMYLCASSLAGGVSYEQYFGPGTRLTVT.

This clone came up a few times. The chain links TRBV27 to TRBJ2-3; D is perhaps TRBD1 (5 bases). Germline V gives CDR1 MNHEY, CDR2 SMNVEV (reference sequence). This CDR3 has 14 residues. V dropped 3 bases and J dropped 3 bases, with 10 bases sitting between them. CDR3 in DNA: TGTGCCAGCAGTTTGAATCAGGGTACAGATACGCAGTATTTT. It translates to CASSLNQGTDTQYF.

The V and J genes are TRBV2 and TRBJ1-5, with TRBD1 matching 7 bases. This CDR3 contains 13 residues. The germline gives CDR1 SNHLY, CDR2 FYNNEI. The junction had 6 bases not matched to a gene; V was cut back by 6 bases and J by 7 bases. CDR3 region: CASRTTGEQPQHF. The CDR3 DNA reads as TGTGCCAGCAGAACCACAGGGGAACAGCCCCAGCATTTT.

This clone turned up a few times. The genes are TRBV19 and TRBJ1-1; D possibly corresponds to TRBD1 (5 bases). Per the germline V gene, CDR1 is LNHDA and CDR2 is SQIVND (reference sequence). Between the trimmed V and J ends, which lost 5 bases and 0 bases, there was a span of 10 bases. This CDR3 is 14 amino acids long. CDR3 in amino acids: CASSWDRMNTEAFF. The CDR3 DNA sequence: TGTGCCAGTAGTTGGGACCGAATGAACACTGAAGCTTTCTTT.

The CDR3 nucleotides read TGTGCCAGCAGCCCCAGCGGGACTGGCGACTACGAGCAGTACTTC. Translation: CASSPSGTGDYEQYF. V usage is TRBV5-4 and J usage is TRBJ2-7, with 7 bases lining up with TRBD2. V lost 4 bases, J lost 3 bases, and 10 bases stayed unmatched. Germline V gene data show CDR1 as SGHNT and CDR2 as YYREEE (reference sequence). The CDR3 contains 15 residues.

In its sample, this clone was seen once. The DNA of the CDR3 is TGTGCCAGCAGTGAAGCTAGGGGCTATGGCTACACCTTC. Translated: CASSEARGYGYTF. V gene TRBV6-1 combines with J gene TRBJ1-2; TRBD1 is a possible D gene (5 bases). CDR3 length: 13 amino acids. The V end lost 0 bases, the J end lost 4 bases, and 6 bases lay between the germline ends. Germline CDR1 and CDR2: MNHNS and SASEGT.

This chain uses TRBV6-5 with TRBJ2-1; 7 nucleotides match TRBD1. V gave up 6 bases and J gave up 5 bases; unmatched junction bases: 4. This CDR3 is 13 amino acids long. CDR1 is MNHEY, CDR2 SVGAGI, per germline. The CDR3 coding sequence is TGTGCCAGCAGAGGGGACAGAAACAATGAGCAGTTCTTC. Translation gives CASRGDRNNEQFF.

The rearrangement uses TRBV7-9 and TRBJ1-1; 8 nucleotides line up with TRBD1. J lost 1 base, V lost 2 bases, and 6 bases had no gene match. The CDR3 runs 16 residues. Germline loops: CDR1 SEHNR, CDR2 FQNEAQ (reference sequence). The CDR3 spells CASSLLGTGGNTEAFF. The CDR3, as DNA: TGTGCCAGCAGCTTATTAGGTACAGGGGGGAACACTGAAGCTTTCTTT.

Notes on this clone: A read error may account for a junction end that differs from germline. The chain uses TRBV7-2 and TRBJ1-6; 7 nucleotides agree with TRBD1. This CDR3 spans 14 amino acids. Germline lookup yields CDR1 SGHTA and CDR2 FQGNSA. For the CDR3, the DNA is TGTGCCAGCAGCATACAGGGGTACAATTCACCCCCCCACTTT. Protein: CASSIQGYNSPPHF.

This clone appeared a single time. The J gene is TRBJ1-1, the V gene TRBV10-3, with unresolved D. The CDR3 sequence is 13 residues long. CDR1 and CDR2 (germline): ENHRY, SYGVKD. V was trimmed by 11 bases and J by 11 bases, leaving 24 bases between them. The CDR3 reads CAVSQAEFGEAFF. DNA for the CDR3: TGTGCCGTATCGCAGGCGGAATTTGGTGAGGCTTTCTTT.

The gene calls are TRBV27 and TRBJ1-2, with a tentative D call TRBD1 (5 bases). This CDR3 comprises 13 residues. Germline V gives CDR1 MNHEY, CDR2 SMNVEV (reference sequence). V dropped 6 bases and J dropped 5 bases, with 13 bases sitting between them. The CDR3 nucleotides read TGTGCCAGCAGCCGAACTCCAGGGTATGGCTACACCTTC. As protein: CASSRTPGYGYTF.

This clone has only one observation. The chain recombines TRBV28 with TRBJ1-5; D gene uncertain. Deletions cut 3 bases from V and 11 bases from J, with 17 bases between. Germline CDR1 reads MDHEN; CDR2 reads SYDVKM. CDR3 size: 14 residues. CDR3 region: CASSFLSAGGTQHF. The CDR3, as DNA: TGTGCCAGCAGTTTTTTATCCGCGGGTGGAACCCAGCATTTT.